This T cell receptor beta chain was retrieved from a study of T cell responses to AZD1222 COVID-19 vaccine. Findings and limits, study-wide: At study baseline, merely five or six AZD1222 recipients were seropositive. Nearly half of spike-specific TCRs reportedly go after variant regions that carry no mutations. Mapped onto spike, vaccine-associated CD4 TCRs spanned it and were dominant at 160-218 and 743-854.

In germline, CDR1 is SEHNR, CDR2 FQNEAQ (reference sequence). This CDR3 spans 14 amino acids. The ends were cut back, 6 bases at V and 5 bases at J, with 16 bases in the middle. The data were produced by immunoSEQ multiplex PCR, yet TCRdb's version contains in-frame clones alone and is incomplete. This sample has 140,000 or so clones; about 90% occur once, and the top ten carry around 6.9%. Turning to this clone: Its antigen is still unknown.

The TCR comes from an adult who received the MenACWY meningococcal vaccine as a control. The material was peripheral blood, obtained 28 days after the second dose of the MenACWY control vaccine. The chain carries TRBV7-9 and TRBJ2-5; no definite D call. As DNA, the CDR3 is TGTGCCAGCAGTCCCTTGGCAGACTGGGAGACCCAGTACTTC. Translation gives CASSPLADWETQYF.